Described below is a single TCR beta chain sequence and its context. Authors' methods: Reference gene primer amplification gave nucleated cell count estimates. This table comes from immunoSEQ multiplex PCR, and its TCRdb copy is limited to in-frame clones, with some not included. The DNA gave D and trimming, while V, J and clone size come from that table. The sample lists under 250,000 clones, 84% occurring once. The CDR3 is 11 amino acids. V was cut by 4 bases and J by 4 bases, with 5 bases left in between. Germline V gives CDR1 MNHEY, CDR2 SVGAGI. These data come from a study of blood T cell repertoires in COVID-19. Study background: Donors in the United States, Italy and Spain gave samples during acute or convalescent COVID-19.

Sequencing was done on a sample of peripheral blood. This clonotype was obtained from a woman aged 40 to 55 who had recovered from COVID-19. The chain combines TRBV6-5 with TRBJ2-7; D ambiguous. The CDR3 bases are TGTGCCAGCAGTTCTATGTACGAGCAGTACTTC. Translated, it gives CASSSMYEQYF.